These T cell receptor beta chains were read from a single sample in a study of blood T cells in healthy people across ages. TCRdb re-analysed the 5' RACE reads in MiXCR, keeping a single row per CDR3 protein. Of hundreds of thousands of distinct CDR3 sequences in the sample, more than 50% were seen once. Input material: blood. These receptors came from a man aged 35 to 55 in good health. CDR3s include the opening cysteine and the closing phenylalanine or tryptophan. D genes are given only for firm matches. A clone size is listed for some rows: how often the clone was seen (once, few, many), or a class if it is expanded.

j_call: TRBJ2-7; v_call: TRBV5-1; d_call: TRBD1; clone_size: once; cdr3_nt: TGCGCCAGCAGCTCGGGCGACAGGGATTTCTACGAGCAGTACTTC; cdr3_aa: CASSSGDRDFYEQYF
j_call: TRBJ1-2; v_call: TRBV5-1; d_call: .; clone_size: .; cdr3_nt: TGCGCCAGCAGCGCGGAGGGAATGGACTATGGCTACACCTTC; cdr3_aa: CASSAEGMDYGYTF
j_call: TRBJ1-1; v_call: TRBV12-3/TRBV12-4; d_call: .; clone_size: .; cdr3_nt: TGTGCCAGCAGCCGGGGAGGGGGTTGGGGAGCTTTCTTT; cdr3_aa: CASSRGGGWGAFF
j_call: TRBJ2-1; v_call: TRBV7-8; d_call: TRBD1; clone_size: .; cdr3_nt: TGTGCCAGCAGCCAGCCCCCGGGACAGGAACCAGTATCCTACAATGAGCAGTTCTTC; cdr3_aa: CASSQPPGQEPVSYNEQFF
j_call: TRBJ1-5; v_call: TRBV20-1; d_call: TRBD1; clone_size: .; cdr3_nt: TGCAGTGCCAGAGGGACAGAGAATCAGCCCCAGCATTTT; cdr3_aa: CSARGTENQPQHF
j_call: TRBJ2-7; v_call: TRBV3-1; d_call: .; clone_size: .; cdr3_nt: TGTGCCAGCAGCCAAGTCCGGGTTGGTTACAATGAGCAGTACTTC; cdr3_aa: CASSQVRVGYNEQYF
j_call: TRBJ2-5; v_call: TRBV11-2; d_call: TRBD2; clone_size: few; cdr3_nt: TGTGCCAGCAGCCTAACTAGCGGGGGGGTTGAGACCCAGTACTTC; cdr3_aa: CASSLTSGGVETQYF
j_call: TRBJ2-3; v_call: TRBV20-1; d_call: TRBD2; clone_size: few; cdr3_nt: TGCAGTGCTAGGCTAGCGGGATTAACGCAGTATTTT; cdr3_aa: CSARLAGLTQYF
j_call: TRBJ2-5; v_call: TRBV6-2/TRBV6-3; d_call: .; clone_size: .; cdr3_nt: TGTGCCAGCAGTCAGCAGGGCGTAGTGGAGCAGTACTTC; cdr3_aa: CASSQQGVVEQYF
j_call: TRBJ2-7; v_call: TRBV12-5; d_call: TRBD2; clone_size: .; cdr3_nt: TGTGCTAGTGGTTTGGTCGACAGGGGTTTGACTAGCGGGATCAACGAGCAGTACTTC; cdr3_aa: CASGLVDRGLTSGINEQYF
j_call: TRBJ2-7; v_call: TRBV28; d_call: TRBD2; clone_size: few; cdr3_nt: TGTGCCAGCAGTATAGGGACTAGCGGGAGTGTTTCGCGGCCTTACGAGCAGTACTTC; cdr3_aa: CASSIGTSGSVSRPYEQYF
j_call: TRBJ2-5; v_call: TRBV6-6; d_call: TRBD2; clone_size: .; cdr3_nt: TGTGCCAGCAGATCCGGACTAGCGGGGGAAGAGACCCAGTACTTC; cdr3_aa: CASRSGLAGEETQYF
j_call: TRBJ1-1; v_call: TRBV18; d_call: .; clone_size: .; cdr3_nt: TGTGCCAGCTCACGGAACACAGAGACTGAAGCTTTCTTT; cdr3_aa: CASSRNTETEAFF
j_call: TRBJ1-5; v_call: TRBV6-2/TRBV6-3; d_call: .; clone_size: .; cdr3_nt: TGTGCCAGCACACCGTTTGACGGTTGGAGTCAGCCCCAGCATTTT; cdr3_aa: CASTPFDGWSQPQHF
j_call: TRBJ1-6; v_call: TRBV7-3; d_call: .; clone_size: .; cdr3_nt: TGTGCCAGCAGCTTAGAGGGACCTAGCTCCTATAATTCACCCCTCCACTTT; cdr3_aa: CASSLEGPSSYNSPLHF
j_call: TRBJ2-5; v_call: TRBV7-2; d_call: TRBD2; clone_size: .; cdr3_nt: TGTGCCAGCAGCTCCCGGGGGGTCCGACTAGCGGGAGTCGTAGAGACCCAGTACTTC; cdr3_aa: CASSSRGVRLAGVVETQYF
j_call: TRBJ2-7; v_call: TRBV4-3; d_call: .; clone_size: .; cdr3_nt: TGCGCCAGCAGCCCAAACGTACCAGGCTCCTACGAGCAGTACTTC; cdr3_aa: CASSPNVPGSYEQYF
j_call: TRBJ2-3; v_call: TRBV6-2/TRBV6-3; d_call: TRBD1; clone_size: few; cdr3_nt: TGTGCCAGCAGTTACCCACTAAGAATCGAACGACAGGGAGATACGCAGTATTTT; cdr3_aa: CASSYPLRIERQGDTQYF
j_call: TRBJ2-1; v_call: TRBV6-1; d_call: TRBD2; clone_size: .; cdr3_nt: TGTGCCAGCAGTGAAACGGTAGCGGGAGAGACTCGTCGATACAATGAGCAGTTCTTC; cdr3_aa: CASSETVAGETRRYNEQFF
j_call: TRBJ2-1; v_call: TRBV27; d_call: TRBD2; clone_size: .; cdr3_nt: TGTGCCAGCAGTTCCTTCGGTGGGAGGGCCGATGAGCAGTTCTTC; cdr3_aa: CASSSFGGRADEQFF
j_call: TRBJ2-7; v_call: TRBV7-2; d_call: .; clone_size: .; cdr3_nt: TGTGCCAGCAGCGTCAACTCCGGGAACTACGAGCAGTACTTC; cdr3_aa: CASSVNSGNYEQYF
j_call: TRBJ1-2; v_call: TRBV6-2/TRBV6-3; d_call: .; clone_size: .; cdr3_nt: TGTGCCAGCAGTTACGAGAGGGCGCGGAACTATGGCTACACCTTC; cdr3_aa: CASSYERARNYGYTF
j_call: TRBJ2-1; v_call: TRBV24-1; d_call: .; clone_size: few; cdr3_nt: TGTGCCACCAGTGAGGCTGGACAGTCACCTAACAATGAGCAGTTCTTC; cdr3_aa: CATSEAGQSPNNEQFF
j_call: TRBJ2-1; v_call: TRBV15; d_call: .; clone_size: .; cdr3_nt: TGTGCCACCAGCGGCGTCGGGGGTGAGCAGTTCTTC; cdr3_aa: CATSGVGGEQFF